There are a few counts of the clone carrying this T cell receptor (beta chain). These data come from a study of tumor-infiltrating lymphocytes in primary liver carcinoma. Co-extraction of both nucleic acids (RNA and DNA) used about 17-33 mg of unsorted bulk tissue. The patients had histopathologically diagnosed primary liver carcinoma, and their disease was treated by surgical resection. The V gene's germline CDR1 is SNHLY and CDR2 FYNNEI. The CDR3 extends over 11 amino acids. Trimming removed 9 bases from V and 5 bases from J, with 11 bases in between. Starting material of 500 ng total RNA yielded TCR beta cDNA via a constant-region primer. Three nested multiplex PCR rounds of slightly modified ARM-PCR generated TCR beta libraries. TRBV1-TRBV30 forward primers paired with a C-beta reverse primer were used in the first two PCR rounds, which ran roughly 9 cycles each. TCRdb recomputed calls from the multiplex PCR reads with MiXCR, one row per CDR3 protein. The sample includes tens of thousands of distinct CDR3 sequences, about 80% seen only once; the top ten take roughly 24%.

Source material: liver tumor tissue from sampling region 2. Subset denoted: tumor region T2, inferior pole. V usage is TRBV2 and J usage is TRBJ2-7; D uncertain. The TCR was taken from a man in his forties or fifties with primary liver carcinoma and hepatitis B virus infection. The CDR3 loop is CASEVADEQYF. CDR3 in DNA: TGTGCCAGTGAGGTGGCTGACGAGCAGTACTTC.